Listed below are T cell receptor beta chains from one sample, sequenced in a study of blood T cell repertoires in COVID-19. TCRdb keeps only in-frame clones here, not all; method: immunoSEQ multiplex PCR. The table shows just under 65,000 clones, with roughly 85% occurring only once. Sequencing was performed on peripheral blood. Receptors were obtained from a human donor in a cohort sampled during active COVID-19. Both conserved end residues are part of each CDR3. A D gene is named only where the DNA matches it firmly. Part of the rows lack a size; the others show once, few, many or a class for expanded clones.

CSVEDGTVSSNQPQHF,TGCAGCGTTGAAGATGGAACAGTAAGTAGCAATCAGCCCCAGCATTTT,-,16,-,TRBV29-1,TRBJ1-5
CASSLGPGLAGGQETQYF,TGTGCCAGCAGCTTAGGACCGGGACTAGCGGGGGGTCAAGAGACCCAGTACTTC,TRBD2,18,-,TRBV11-3,TRBJ2-5
CAARDRGVSGNTIYF,TGTGCCGCCCGGGACAGGGGGGTCTCTGGAAACACCATATATTTT,TRBD1,15,-,TRBV19,TRBJ1-3
CASSLTRDRGTEAFF,TGTGCCAGCAGCTTAACCCGGGACAGGGGAACTGAAGCTTTCTTT,TRBD1,15,-,TRBV11-1,TRBJ1-1
CASSHRDEQFF,TGTGCCAGCAGCCATCGGGATGAGCAGTTCTTC,-,11,-,TRBV3-1/TRBV3-2,TRBJ2-1
CATSRDRQAVVQFF,TGTGCCACCAGCAGAGATCGACAGGCGGTGGTGCAGTTCTTC,-,14,once,TRBV15,TRBJ2-1
CASSLQDSAPLHF,TGTGCCAGCAGTTTACAGGACAGCGCACCCCTCCACTTT,-,13,-,TRBV12-3/TRBV12-4,TRBJ1-6
CASSPRLAGGSYNEQFF,TGTGCCAGCAGCCCTAGGTTAGCGGGGGGCTCCTACAATGAGCAGTTCTTC,TRBD2,17,-,TRBV11-3,TRBJ2-1
CASSGLRDQPQHF,TGTGCCAGCAGTGGACTGAGGGATCAGCCCCAGCATTTT,-,13,-,TRBV12-3/TRBV12-4,TRBJ1-5
CASSSSRQGAYEQYF,TGTGCCAGCAGTTCCAGTAGACAGGGCGCCTACGAGCAGTACTTC,TRBD1,15,once,TRBV6-5,TRBJ2-7
CASRGLQGQYSPLHF,TGCGCCAGCAGGGGATTACAGGGGCAATATTCACCCCTCCACTTT,TRBD1,15,once,TRBV5-1,TRBJ1-6
CASSHGTAEAFF,TGTGCCAGCAGCCACGGGACAGCTGAAGCTTTCTTT,TRBD1,12,-,TRBV11-3,TRBJ1-1
CSVEKDLAEAFF,TGCAGCGTTGAAAAGGATCTAGCTGAAGCTTTCTTT,-,12,-,TRBV29-1,TRBJ1-1
CASSRTSYNEQFF,TGCGCCAGCAGCAGGACAAGTTACAATGAGCAGTTCTTC,-,13,-,TRBV4-1,TRBJ2-1
CSVVKETQPTVQYF,TGCAGCGTTGTTAAGGAGACTCAACCTACGGTGCAGTACTTC,-,14,few,TRBV29-1,TRBJ2-7
CASSLGRGTTNHEQYF,TGTGCCAGCAGTTTGGGGAGGGGGACAACGAATCACGAGCAGTACTTC,-,16,once,TRBV28,TRBJ2-7
CASSPTRGLRYNEQFF,TGTGCCAGCAGTCCCACCAGGGGTTTAAGGTACAATGAGCAGTTCTTC,-,16,few,TRBV7-3,TRBJ2-1
CASSLAVGGQFGTQYF,TGCGCCAGCAGCTTGGCCGTGGGGGGGCAGTTCGGGACGCAGTATTTT,-,16,-,TRBV5-1,TRBJ2-3
CASSQGDRGALNEKLFF,TGTGCCAGCAGCCAGGGGGACAGGGGAGCCCTTAATGAAAAACTGTTTTTT,TRBD1,17,-,TRBV3-1/TRBV3-2,TRBJ1-4
CASSGGQGRTEAFF,TGTGCCAGCAGCGGGGGACAGGGAAGGACTGAAGCTTTCTTT,TRBD1,14,few,TRBV6-5,TRBJ1-1
CASSIDSYGYTF,TGCGCCAGCAGCATAGACAGTTATGGCTACACCTTC,-,12,-,TRBV5-1,TRBJ1-2
CAWSGQGGNQPQHF,TGTGCCTGGAGTGGACAGGGCGGGAATCAGCCCCAGCATTTT,TRBD1,14,few,TRBV30,TRBJ1-5
CASSVEGVRTDTQYF,TGTGCCAGCAGCGTAGAGGGGGTCAGGACAGATACGCAGTATTTT,-,15,-,TRBV9,TRBJ2-3
CASSAIQGAHTEAFF,TGTGCCAGCAGCGCCATCCAGGGGGCCCACACTGAAGCTTTCTTT,TRBD1,15,-,TRBV7-8,TRBJ1-1
CASSWSKNTGELFF,TGTGCCAGCAGTTGGTCTAAGAACACCGGGGAGCTGTTTTTT,-,14,-,TRBV27,TRBJ2-2
CASEKAGDEQFF,TGTGCCAGCGAAAAGGCCGGGGATGAGCAGTTCTTC,-,12,-,TRBV6-5,TRBJ2-1
CASSPTSDSYNEQFF,TGTGCCAGCTCACCTACTAGCGACTCCTACAATGAGCAGTTCTTC,TRBD2,15,-,TRBV18,TRBJ2-1
CASSPSRGIQETQYF,TGTGCCAGCAGCCCGTCGCGGGGGATCCAAGAGACCCAGTACTTC,TRBD2,15,-,TRBV11-2,TRBJ2-5
CAISEASGGAGQPQHF,TGTGCCATCAGTGAGGCGTCAGGGGGCGCGGGGCAGCCCCAGCATTTT,TRBD1,16,few,TRBV10-3,TRBJ1-5
CSESELYGYTF,TGCAGCGAATCCGAACTGTATGGCTACACCTTC,-,11,-,TRBV29-1,TRBJ1-2
CASSQGSGNTEAFF,TGTGCCAGCTCCCAGGGGTCGGGTAACACTGAAGCTTTCTTT,-,14,once,TRBV18,TRBJ1-1
CASSDLQGLGKNIQYF,TGTGCCAGTAGTGACCTACAGGGTCTCGGCAAAAACATTCAGTACTTC,-,16,-,TRBV19,TRBJ2-4
CASSILGQGVRGYTF,TGTGCCAGTAGTATACTGGGACAGGGGGTTCGGGGCTACACCTTC,TRBD1,15,-,TRBV19,TRBJ1-2
CATLRDRNNYGYTF,TGTGCCACTCTCCGGGACAGAAATAACTATGGCTACACCTTC,TRBD1,14,-,TRBV19,TRBJ1-2
CATTQRGLTDTQYF,TGCGCCACGACCCAGCGGGGACTGACAGATACGCAGTATTTT,TRBD2,14,-,TRBV10-2,TRBJ2-3
CASSQDQGVAGGHPYEQYF,TGCGCCAGCAGCCAAGATCAGGGGGTAGCGGGGGGCCATCCCTACGAGCAGTACTTC,TRBD2,19,-,TRBV4-3,TRBJ2-7
CASSSGRLDSYSYEQYF,TGTGCCAGCAGCTCAGGGAGATTGGACAGCTACTCCTACGAGCAGTACTTC,-,17,-,TRBV28,TRBJ2-7
CASSPPVAGGLSGTQYF,TGCGCCAGCAGCCCCCCGGTGGCTGGGGGCTTAAGCGGTACGCAGTATTTT,-,17,-,TRBV5-1,TRBJ2-3
CASSLADGVEQYF,TGCGCCAGCAGCTTGGCAGACGGGGTCGAGCAGTACTTC,-,13,few,TRBV5-1,TRBJ2-7
CASSFNPEPQHF,TGTGCCAGCAGTTTCAACCCGGAGCCCCAGCATTTT,-,12,few,TRBV12-3/TRBV12-4,TRBJ1-5
CSVESRGSGGGGEQYF,TGCAGCGTTGAAAGTCGGGGCTCAGGGGGCGGCGGCGAGCAGTACTTC,TRBD1,16,-,TRBV29-1,TRBJ2-7
CASSQNGQGHNEQYF,TGTGCCAGCAGCCAAAACGGACAGGGTCACAACGAGCAGTACTTC,TRBD1,15,-,TRBV13,TRBJ2-7
CASSVGGGDYGYTF,TGTGCCAGCAGCGTAGGAGGGGGGGACTATGGCTACACCTTC,-,14,few,TRBV9,TRBJ1-2
CASRPGQRGGELFF,TGCGCCAGCAGACCGGGACAGAGGGGCGGGGAGCTGTTTTTT,TRBD1,14,-,TRBV5-1,TRBJ2-2
CASSQSGARGFVPNEKLFF,TGCGCCAGCAGCCAAAGTGGAGCCAGGGGATTCGTACCTAATGAAAAACTGTTTTTT,-,19,-,TRBV4-1,TRBJ1-4
CASSPGQGSSQPQHF,TGTGCCAGCAGCCCTGGACAGGGGAGCAGTCAGCCCCAGCATTTT,TRBD1,15,few,TRBV7-9,TRBJ1-5
CAWRAPGQSSTDTQYF,TGTGCCTGGAGGGCACCGGGACAGAGTAGCACAGATACGCAGTATTTT,TRBD1,16,once,TRBV30,TRBJ2-3
CASRRLAGGYNEQFF,TGTGCCAGCAGACGTCTAGCGGGGGGGTACAATGAGCAGTTCTTC,TRBD2,15,few,TRBV6-5,TRBJ2-1
CASSFKQGRTEAFF,TGTGCCAGCAGTTTTAAACAGGGGCGCACTGAAGCTTTCTTT,TRBD1,14,-,TRBV27,TRBJ1-1
CASSGTSGGKSTSTDTQYF,TGTGCCAGCAGTGGGACTAGCGGGGGTAAATCTACTAGCACAGATACGCAGTATTTT,TRBD2,19,-,TRBV28,TRBJ2-3
CASSFRGQGNYGYTF,TGTGCCAGCAGCTTCAGGGGACAGGGCAACTATGGCTACACCTTC,TRBD1,15,-,TRBV5-4,TRBJ1-2
CASSLGGGTDTQYF,TGTGCCAGCAGTCTAGGAGGCGGCACAGATACGCAGTATTTT,-,14,once,TRBV11-3,TRBJ2-3
CASSSSGDQPQHF,TGTGCCAGTAGTAGCTCCGGGGATCAGCCCCAGCATTTT,-,13,-,TRBV19,TRBJ1-5
CASSWRGGETQYF,TGTGCCAGCAGTTGGCGGGGAGGCGAGACCCAGTACTTC,-,13,-,TRBV12-3/TRBV12-4,TRBJ2-5
CASSPQGDTQYF,TGCGCCAGCAGTCCACAGGGGGATACGCAGTATTTT,TRBD1,12,-,TRBV4-1,TRBJ2-3
CASSQDPGRAAQPQHF,TGTGCCAGCAGCCAAGATCCGGGCAGGGCGGCTCAGCCCCAGCATTTT,-,16,-,TRBV4-2,TRBJ1-5
CASSLGPTGVEQFF,TGTGCCAGCAGCTTAGGCCCCACAGGGGTCGAGCAGTTCTTC,TRBD1,14,-,TRBV7-8,TRBJ2-1